This record concerns one T cell receptor (beta chain) sequence. Its cognate antigen is unknown. The data belong to a study of CXCR3-negative and CXCR3-positive naive CD8 T cells. Study-level points and caveats: The study found more hydrophobic TRB CDR3s in CXCR3-positive naive cells than in CXCR3-negative naive cells. Because surface CD5 did not distinguish the naive subsets, TCR strength was inferred from TRB CDR3 properties. Memory cells showed distinct TRBV-TRBJ patterns, while the two naive subsets matched.

The CDR3 runs to 15 residues. Germline V lookup: CDR1 MNHEY, CDR2 SVGAGI. The authors prepared UMI-labeled TRB cDNA libraries by 5' RACE. TCRdb re-called the 5' RACE reads; one entry per CDR3 protein, DNA not given. Found here are over 70,000 distinct CDR3 sequences; the top ten clones hold less than 1.1%. The source material was naive CXCR3- CD8+ T cells from blood. Sample subset: CD45RO-CCR7+CD27+CD95- naive CD8+ T cells lacking CXCR3 (TNR3-). The origin of this receptor is a human donor in good health. Some clones in this sample may be carry-over from other donors' samples. V is TRBV6-5 and J is TRBJ2-1. This CDR3 reads CASSYDQSSYNEQFF.